This T cell receptor beta chain was recorded in a study of PD-1 blockade in classical Hodgkin lymphoma. Study details: Nivolumab was administered to patients intravenously at 3 mg/kg every 2 weeks.

Sequencing was performed with immunoSEQ multiplex PCR; in TCRdb, only in-frame clones are kept and a portion is missing. This sample has around 40,000 clones, with more than 70% found just once. CDR1 and CDR2 from the germline V gene are LGHNA and YSLEER. V lost 0 bases and J 0 bases, leaving 9 bases between the germline ends. The CDR3 is made up of 16 amino acids. Remarks on this clone: Antigen: not known.

Each and every patient relapsed after autologous stem cell transplantation, and patients got differing brentuximab vedotin exposure. The study, taken as a whole, reports: Before treatment, TCR diversity in newly diagnosed patients was reportedly lower than in healthy donors. Baseline diversity was lower in partial responders and progressors than complete responders. Patients who began taking nivolumab under 1 year after ASCT were left out.

This receptor was identified in a human donor with classical Hodgkin lymphoma. The chain couples TRBV4-3 to TRBJ1-3; D gene uncertain. The sample was peripheral blood mononuclear cells (PBMCs), taken at baseline. CDR3 DNA sequence: TGCGCCAGCAGCCAAGACCCGGTCAGCTCTGGAAACACCATATATTTT. This sequence encodes CASSQDPVSSGNTIYF.